The T cell receptor beta chain described here comes from a study of blood T cell repertoires in COVID-19. Enrollees, about 18 to 90 years old, lived in 24 US areas. The repertoire was sequenced with immunoSEQ multiplex PCR; TCRdb's copy has only in-frame clones and lacks some. This table holds 150,000 to 200,000 clones, about 90% found once. Germline lookup yields CDR1 SGHVS and CDR2 FQNEAQ. V was cut by 0 bases and J by 7 bases, with 13 bases left in between. The CDR3 totals 16 residues. The V call is TRBV7-8, the J call TRBJ1-6; tentatively, D is TRBD1 (6 bases). This clonotype originated in a human donor with acute COVID-19. The donor label of this sample is uncertain. Specimen: PBMCs or T cells enriched from blood (not recorded which). The CDR3 region is CASSLAGRGVNSPLHF. For the CDR3, the DNA is TGTGCCAGCAGCTTAGCGGGGAGGGGGGTGAATTCACCCCTCCACTTT.